A selection of T cell receptor beta chains follows, all from one sample in a study of blood T cells in healthy people across ages. MiXCR, applied by TCRdb to the 5' RACE reads, yields one record per CDR3 protein. The sample carries some 760,000 distinct CDR3 sequences, about 25% recorded once. The data also belong to a second study, concerning T cells of mothers and their children.

The sequencing input was blood. The origin of the receptors is a boy younger than 18 in good health. Both conserved end residues are part of each CDR3. A D gene is named only where the DNA matches it firmly. Clone sizes are given selectively: once, few, many, or a class where the clone is expanded.

cdr3_nt cdr3_aa j_call d_call clone_size v_call
TGCGCCAGCAGCGCGCCAGTTAGCGTGGGAGAGACCCAGTACTTC CASSAPVSVGETQYF TRBJ2-5 NA NA TRBV5-1
TGCAGTGCTAGAGATATAAGTTGGGAGTCCAAAAACATTCAGTACTTC CSARDISWESKNIQYF TRBJ2-4 NA few TRBV20-1
TGTGCCAGCAGCCGGGTTGGATCTGAAGCTTTCTTT CASSRVGSEAFF TRBJ1-1 NA NA TRBV11-1
TGTGCCAGCAGCCAAGATTGGCAGGTTTGGAGCAATCAGCCCCAGCATTTT CASSQDWQVWSNQPQHF TRBJ1-5 NA few TRBV14
TGTGCCAGCAGTTCCGGGACAGAGCGCTACGAGCAGTACTTC CASSSGTERYEQYF TRBJ2-7 TRBD1 few TRBV28
TGCAGCGCCCGGACTGGGCTAGCGGCTAACGAGCAGTACTTC CSARTGLAANEQYF TRBJ2-7 TRBD2 NA TRBV29-1
TGTGCCAGCTCACCACGGGACGCGGGCTTCATGAACACTGAAGCTTTCTTT CASSPRDAGFMNTEAFF TRBJ1-1 NA NA TRBV18
TGTGCCAGCTCACCGGCTGCGGAGACCCAGTACTTC CASSPAAETQYF TRBJ2-5 NA few TRBV18
TGTGCCAGCAGTGAGCGGGGGCCTACCTACGAGCAGTACTTC CASSERGPTYEQYF TRBJ2-7 TRBD2 NA TRBV28
TGCAGTGCTAGAGTCTTGAATTGGGAAGCTTTCTTT CSARVLNWEAFF TRBJ1-1 NA few TRBV20-1
TGTGCCAGCAGCTTGAGGGGGCTACGGAATGAGCAGTTCTTC CASSLRGLRNEQFF TRBJ2-1 TRBD1 NA TRBV5-6
TGCGCCAGCAGCCAAGGACTAGCGGGAGTCATTTTGTCAGGCTACGAGCAGTACTTC CASSQGLAGVILSGYEQYF TRBJ2-7 TRBD2 NA TRBV4-3
TGTGCCAGCAGCTGGGGGGACAGGGTCGACAATGAGCAGTTCTTC CASSWGDRVDNEQFF TRBJ2-1 TRBD1 NA TRBV7-9
TGTGCCAGCAGTCCTGAACAGGGGGTAATGACTGAAGCTTTCTTT CASSPEQGVMTEAFF TRBJ1-1 TRBD1 NA TRBV27
TGCAGTGCTAGAGATGAATACAATGAGCAGTTCTTC CSARDEYNEQFF TRBJ2-1 NA NA TRBV20-1
TGCAGCGATTTCGGGGAGACTAGCGGCTCCTCCTACAATGAGCAGTTCTTC CSDFGETSGSSYNEQFF TRBJ2-1 TRBD2 NA TRBV29-1
TGCAGTGCTATCGGAGCGGCAGGGAAGGGGGAGACCCAGTACTTC CSAIGAAGKGETQYF TRBJ2-5 NA few TRBV20-1
TGCGCCAGCAGCCCAACAGACAGGGGCGTTGAAAAACTGTTTTTT CASSPTDRGVEKLFF TRBJ1-4 TRBD1 many TRBV4-3
TGCAGCGTTCATCAGGGTGGAGAGACCCAGCACTTC CSVHQGGETQHF TRBJ2-5 NA NA TRBV29-1
TGTGCCAGCAGTTTAACGTCGCGAGGCCAGGGGGACTATGGCTACACCTTC CASSLTSRGQGDYGYTF TRBJ1-2 TRBD1 once TRBV27
TGTGCCAGTTCAGTTGCAACTAATGAAAAACTGTTTTTT CASSVATNEKLFF TRBJ1-4 NA NA TRBV27
TGCAGCGTGTGGGGGCTCGAAGAGACCCAGTACTTC CSVWGLEETQYF TRBJ2-5 NA NA TRBV29-1
TGTGCCAGCCGAGGATTAGCCCGGGAACTTATGAACACCGGGGAGCTGTTTTTT CASRGLARELMNTGELFF TRBJ2-2 NA NA TRBV16
TGTGCCAGCAGTCTCAGTGGGCTAGCGGGAGGCGATACGCAGTATTTT CASSLSGLAGGDTQYF TRBJ2-3 TRBD2 NA TRBV28
TGCGCCAGCAGCCAAGTACGGGAGGGAGGCCCTGGAAACACCATATATTTT CASSQVREGGPGNTIYF TRBJ1-3 NA few TRBV4-3
TGCGCCAGCAGCCAAGTAGGACAGAATCGTAACTATGGCTACACCTTC CASSQVGQNRNYGYTF TRBJ1-2 NA few TRBV4-3
TGTGCCAGCAGCCTTAGGGAGCTCACAGATACGCAGTATTTT CASSLRELTDTQYF TRBJ2-3 NA many TRBV9
TGTGCCAGTGGGACTAGCGGGCCCTACGAGCAGTACTTC CASGTSGPYEQYF TRBJ2-7 TRBD2 few TRBV27
TGCGCCAGTGGACTAGCGAACAATGAGCAGTTCTTC CASGLANNEQFF TRBJ2-1 TRBD2 NA TRBV4-3
TGCAGCGTGCTGGACAGGTTCATGGGCTACACCTTC CSVLDRFMGYTF TRBJ1-2 TRBD1 NA TRBV29-1
TGTGCCAGCAGTACCTCATACAAAACGAACACCGGGGAGCTGTTTTTT CASSTSYKTNTGELFF TRBJ2-2 NA few TRBV6-1
TGTGCCACCAGTGATCTCCGACAGGGTATCCAAGAGACCCAGTACTTC CATSDLRQGIQETQYF TRBJ2-5 TRBD1 once TRBV24-1
TGTGCCAGCAGCTCAGGGTTTTCTGAGCAGTTCTTC CASSSGFSEQFF TRBJ2-1 NA few TRBV7-9
TGTGCCAGCAGGCGGGACAGTTTAAGGGGAAATAATTCACCCCTCCACTTT CASRRDSLRGNNSPLHF TRBJ1-6 TRBD1 NA TRBV6-2/TRBV6-3
TGCGCCAGCAGCCAAGATAACGGGCAGGGAGGGGGTGAGCAGTTCTTC CASSQDNGQGGGEQFF TRBJ2-1 NA NA TRBV4-3
TGTGCCAGCGGGACTAGCGGGAGGTTGACAGATACGCAGTATTTT CASGTSGRLTDTQYF TRBJ2-3 TRBD2 NA TRBV9
TGTGCCAGCAGCCACAGGGGGGTTTCAGGTTACGAGCAGTACTTC CASSHRGVSGYEQYF TRBJ2-7 TRBD1 few TRBV5-6
TGCGCCAGCAGCCAAGATTACGGACACGGGGAGCTGTTTTTT CASSQDYGHGELFF TRBJ2-2 NA NA TRBV4-1
TGTGCCAGCAGTTTAGCCCTCTCCGAGCAGTACTTC CASSLALSEQYF TRBJ2-7 NA many TRBV28
TGCAGTGCTAGAGATTACATTCGAAGAGATACGCAGTATTTT CSARDYIRRDTQYF TRBJ2-3 NA NA TRBV20-1
TGCAGTGCTAGAGAATGGGCCTACGAGCAGTACTTC CSAREWAYEQYF TRBJ2-7 NA NA TRBV20-1
TGCGCCAGCAGCCTGGACAGCCTGTGGGATTCACCCCTCCACTTT CASSLDSLWDSPLHF TRBJ1-6 NA NA TRBV5-1
TGTGCCAGCAGCCAAGGCAGGGAGGCCCAGTACTTC CASSQGREAQYF TRBJ2-5 NA NA TRBV3-1
TGTGCCAGCAGCCGTGGGGCAGGACCCTACGAGCAGTACTTC CASSRGAGPYEQYF TRBJ2-7 NA NA TRBV27
TGTGCCAGCAGCAAAGCATTGGTACATCAGGAGACTGAAGCTTTCTTT CASSKALVHQETEAFF TRBJ1-1 NA NA TRBV21-1
TGTGCCAGCAGCCTTACCGGGACGGGGAATGAGCAGTTCTTC CASSLTGTGNEQFF TRBJ2-1 NA NA TRBV6-2/TRBV6-3
TGTGCCAGCAGACGGACAGGAGGGGACAATCAGCCCCAGCATTTT CASRRTGGDNQPQHF TRBJ1-5 TRBD1 NA TRBV27